Included here is one TCR beta chain sequence, with context. This sample was included in a study of CD8 T cells in Susac syndrome. Study summary: Among the Susac syndrome patients who underwent sequencing, about six had clinically active disease, while about 8 of them were in remission. At blood draw, Susac syndrome patients were therapy-naive, on corticosteroids, or on intravenous immunoglobulin alone.

RNA totalling roughly 0.45 to 1 ug underwent reverse transcription with random hexamers. TCRdb recomputed calls from the immunoSEQ multiplex PCR reads with MiXCR, one row per CDR3 protein. The table includes under 200,000 distinct CDR3 sequences, 90% to 95% detected once. V shed 9 bases, J shed 0 bases, and the junction held 7 bases outside the gene matches. The CDR3 loop spans 17 amino acids. CDR1 LNHDA and CDR2 SQIVND come from the germline V gene (reference sequence). From blood CD8+ and CD4+ T cells, the TCR beta chain was sequenced. TEMRA cells were FACS-enriched, and CD8+ and CD4+ T cells were isolated negatively.

The chain has TRBV19 and TRBJ2-6, with 11 bases identical to TRBD2. Sequencing was carried out using CD4+ T cells from PBMCs. The sequence derives from a human donor with Susac syndrome. The CDR3 protein is CASMTSGATSGANVLTF. The CDR3 DNA follows: TGTGCCAGCATGACTAGCGGGGCCACCTCTGGGGCCAACGTCCTGACTTTC.